This T cell receptor beta chain was obtained from a study of blood T cell repertoires in COVID-19. This CDR3 region has 14 residues. V dropped 4 bases and J dropped 4 bases, with 12 bases sitting between them. Germline CDR1 reads SGHRS; CDR2 reads YFSETQ. Clones were sequenced by immunoSEQ multiplex PCR, and TCRdb holds only the in-frame ones, with some missing. Of about 120,000 clones listed, around 80% were seen once; the top ten hold 5% to 7.5%. The TCR comes from a man in his 70s with acute or convalescent COVID-19. Sequenced sample: peripheral blood. This chain uses TRBV5-1 with TRBJ1-5, with D possibly TRBD1 on 5 matching bases. The CDR3 sequence: CASSDDSRNQPQHF. Here the CDR3 DNA reads TGCGCCAGCAGCGACGACAGTCGGAATCAGCCCCAGCATTTT.